This T cell receptor (beta chain) comes out of a study of siplizumab effects on memory and regulatory T cells. Study observations and caveats: Siplizumab gave mappable alloreactive CD4+ clones an average Treg-derived fraction of under 70%, against roughly 27% in controls. Memory cells seemed less diverse than naive T cells, which seemed major alloresponse contributors. Of the proliferating CD4+ or CD8+ clones, roughly 75-97% lacked a naive or memory phenotype that could be assigned. Proliferating siplizumab-culture Tregs lacked confirmation of suppressive function.

Repertoires were generated with immunoSEQ multiplex PCR, while TCRdb's copy carries only in-frame clones and drops some. The profile shows around 100,000 clones, around 93% of them singletons. V was trimmed by 0 bases and J by 8 bases, leaving 4 bases between them. Germline-derived CDR1 and CDR2 are LNHDA and SQIVND (reference sequence). This CDR3 is 11 amino acids long. On this clone itself: The antigen remains unidentified.

The sequencing sample was made of non-Treg CD4+ T cells sorted from blood. The clonotype was recovered from a human donor in good health. The chain combines TRBV19 with TRBJ1-2; D not certain. The CDR3: CASSIDLGYTF. The CDR3, as DNA: TGTGCCAGTAGTATAGATCTGGGCTACACCTTC.